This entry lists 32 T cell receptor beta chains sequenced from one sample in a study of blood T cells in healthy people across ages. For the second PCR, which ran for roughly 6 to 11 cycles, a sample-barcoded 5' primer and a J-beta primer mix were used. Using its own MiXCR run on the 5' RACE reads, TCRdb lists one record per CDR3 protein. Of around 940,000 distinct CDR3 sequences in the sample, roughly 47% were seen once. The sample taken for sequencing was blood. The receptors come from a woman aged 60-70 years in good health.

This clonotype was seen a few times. CDR3 region: CASRDTGINEKLFF. The CDR3 bases are TGTGCCAGCAGGGACACAGGGATTAATGAAAAACTGTTTTTT. The genes are TRBV25-1 and TRBJ1-4, with a tentative D call TRBD1 (6 bases). CDR3 length: 14 residues. Trimming pared 6 bases from V and 4 bases from J, leaving 12 bases between. The germline gives CDR1 MGHDK, CDR2 SYGVNS. The variable domain in full, completed from reference TRBV25-1 and TRBJ1-4, reads EADIYQTPRYLVIGTGKKITLECSQTMGHDKMYWYQQDPGMELHLIHYSYGVNSTEKGDLSSESTVSRIRTEHFPLTLESARPSHTSQYLCASRDTGINEKLFFGSGTQLSVL.

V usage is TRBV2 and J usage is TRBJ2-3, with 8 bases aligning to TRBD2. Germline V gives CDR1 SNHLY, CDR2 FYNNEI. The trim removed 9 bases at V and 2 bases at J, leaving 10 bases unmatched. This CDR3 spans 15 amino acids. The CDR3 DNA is TGTGCCAGAGCGGGTTCTAGCGGGTACACAGATACGCAGTATTTT. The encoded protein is CARAGSSGYTDTQYF.

CDR3 in amino acids: CASSSTGGRSGANVLTF. The CDR3 DNA sequence: TGTGCCAGCAGCTCAACGGGAGGGCGCTCTGGGGCCAACGTCCTGACTTTC. The chain combines TRBV11-2 with TRBJ2-6, with 8 bases identical to TRBD2. Germline V lookup: CDR1 SGHAT, CDR2 FQNNGV. V dropped 4 bases and J dropped 0; count of bases not matched to a gene: 5. The CDR3 totals 17 residues. The whole variable domain, filled in from reference TRBV11-2 and TRBJ2-6, reads EAGVAQSPRYKIIEKRQSVAFWCNPISGHATLYWYQQILGQGPKLLIQFQNNGVVDDSQLPKDRFSAERLKGVDSTLKIQPAKLEDSAVYLCASSSTGGRSGANVLTFGAGSRLTVL.

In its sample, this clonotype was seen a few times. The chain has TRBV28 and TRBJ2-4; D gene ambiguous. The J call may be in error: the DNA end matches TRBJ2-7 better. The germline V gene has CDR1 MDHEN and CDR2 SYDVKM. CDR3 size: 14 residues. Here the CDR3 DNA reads TGTGCCAGCAGTTTAGCCCGTAGAAGCTACGAGCAGTACTTC. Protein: CASSLARRSYEQYF.

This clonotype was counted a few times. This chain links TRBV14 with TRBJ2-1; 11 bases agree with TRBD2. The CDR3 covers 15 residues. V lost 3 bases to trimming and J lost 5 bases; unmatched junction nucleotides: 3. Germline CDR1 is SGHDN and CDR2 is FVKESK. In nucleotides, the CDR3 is TGTGCCAGCAGCCATCCGGGACTAGCGGACAATGAGCAGTTCTTC. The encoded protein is CASSHPGLADNEQFF. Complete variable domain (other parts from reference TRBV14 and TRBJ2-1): EAGVTQFPSHSVIEKGQTVTLRCDPISGHDNLYWYRRVMGKEIKFLLHFVKESKQDESGMPNNRFLAERTGGTYSTLKVQPAELEDSGVYFCASSHPGLADNEQFFGPGTRLTVL.

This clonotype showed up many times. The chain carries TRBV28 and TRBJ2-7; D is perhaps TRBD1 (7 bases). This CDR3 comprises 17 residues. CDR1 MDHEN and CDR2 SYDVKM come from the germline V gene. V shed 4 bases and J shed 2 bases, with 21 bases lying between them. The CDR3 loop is CASSYPKQGRRTYEQYF. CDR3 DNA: TGTGCCAGCAGTTACCCAAAACAGGGGAGGCGGACCTACGAGCAGTACTTC.

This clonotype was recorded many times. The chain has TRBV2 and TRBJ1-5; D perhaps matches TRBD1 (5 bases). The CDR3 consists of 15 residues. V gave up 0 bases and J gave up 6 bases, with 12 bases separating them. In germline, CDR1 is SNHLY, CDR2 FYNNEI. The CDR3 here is CASSEARGAGQPQHF. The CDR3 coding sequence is TGTGCCAGCAGTGAAGCGCGAGGGGCGGGTCAGCCCCAGCATTTT.

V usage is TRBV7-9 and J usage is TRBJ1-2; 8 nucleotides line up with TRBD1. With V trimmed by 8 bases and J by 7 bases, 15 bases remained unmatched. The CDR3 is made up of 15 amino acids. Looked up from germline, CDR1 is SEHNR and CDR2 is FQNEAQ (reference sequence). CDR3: CASVGRQGARSGYTF. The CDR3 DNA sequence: TGTGCCAGCGTCGGCAGGCAGGGGGCGAGATCTGGCTACACCTTC.

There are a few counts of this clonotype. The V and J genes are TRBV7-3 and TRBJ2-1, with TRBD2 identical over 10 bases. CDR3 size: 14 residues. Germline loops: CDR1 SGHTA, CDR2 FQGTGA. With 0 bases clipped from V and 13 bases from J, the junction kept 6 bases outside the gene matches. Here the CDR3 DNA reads TGTGCCAGCAGCTTAACGTTGTCTAGCGGGAGACAGTTCTTC. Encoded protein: CASSLTLSSGRQFF.

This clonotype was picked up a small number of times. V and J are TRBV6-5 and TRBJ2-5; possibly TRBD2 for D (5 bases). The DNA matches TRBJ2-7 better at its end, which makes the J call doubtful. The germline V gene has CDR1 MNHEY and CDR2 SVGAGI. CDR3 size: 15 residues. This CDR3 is CASSPSPGSSGEQYF. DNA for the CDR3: TGTGCCAGCAGCCCCTCCCCGGGATCCTCCGGCGAGCAGTACTTC.

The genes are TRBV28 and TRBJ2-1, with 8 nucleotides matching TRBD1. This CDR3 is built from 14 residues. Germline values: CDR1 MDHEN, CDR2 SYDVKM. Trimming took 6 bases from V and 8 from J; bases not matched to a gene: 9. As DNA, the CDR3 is TGTGCCAGCAGCCTCCGGGACAGGCTTCATGAGCAGTTCTTC. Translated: CASSLRDRLHEQFF.

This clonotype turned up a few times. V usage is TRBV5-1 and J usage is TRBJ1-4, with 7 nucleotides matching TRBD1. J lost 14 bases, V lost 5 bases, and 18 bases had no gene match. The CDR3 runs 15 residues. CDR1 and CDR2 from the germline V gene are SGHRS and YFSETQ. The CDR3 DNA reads TGCGCCAGCAGAACCGACAGGGTGAGGGGAAACACTCTGTTTTTT. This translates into CASRTDRVRGNTLFF.

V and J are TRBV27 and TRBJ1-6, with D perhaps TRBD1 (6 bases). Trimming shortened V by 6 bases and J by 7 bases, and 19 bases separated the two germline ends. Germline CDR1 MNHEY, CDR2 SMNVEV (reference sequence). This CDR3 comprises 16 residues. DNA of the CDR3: TGTGCCAGCAGAGGGGGGGCAGGCGGCCCAAATTCACCCCTCCACTTT. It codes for CASRGGAGGPNSPLHF.

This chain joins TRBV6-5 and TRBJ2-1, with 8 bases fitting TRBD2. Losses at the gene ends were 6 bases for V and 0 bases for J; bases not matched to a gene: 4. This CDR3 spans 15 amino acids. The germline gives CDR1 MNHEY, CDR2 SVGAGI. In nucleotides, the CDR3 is TGTGCCAGCAGAAAAACTAGCGGCTCCTACAATGAGCAGTTCTTC. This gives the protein CASRKTSGSYNEQFF.

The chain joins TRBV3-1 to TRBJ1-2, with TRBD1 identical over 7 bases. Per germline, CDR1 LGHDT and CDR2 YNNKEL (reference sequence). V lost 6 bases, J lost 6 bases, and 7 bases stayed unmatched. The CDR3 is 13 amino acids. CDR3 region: CASRPQGRDGYTF. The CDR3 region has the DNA TGTGCCAGCAGACCACAGGGGAGGGATGGCTACACCTTC. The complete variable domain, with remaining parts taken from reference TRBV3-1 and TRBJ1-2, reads DTAVSQTPKYLVTQMGNDKSIKCEQNLGHDTMYWYKQDSKKFLKIMFSYNNKELIINETVPNRFSPKSPDKAHLNLHINSLELGDSAVYFCASRPQGRDGYTFGSGTRLTVV.

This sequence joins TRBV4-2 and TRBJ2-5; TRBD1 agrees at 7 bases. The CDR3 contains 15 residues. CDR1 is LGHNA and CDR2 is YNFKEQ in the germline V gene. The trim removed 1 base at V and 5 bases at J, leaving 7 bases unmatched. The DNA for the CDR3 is TGTGCCAGCAGCCAAGCGACAGGGCGGCGCGAGACCCAGTACTTC. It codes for CASSQATGRRETQYF.

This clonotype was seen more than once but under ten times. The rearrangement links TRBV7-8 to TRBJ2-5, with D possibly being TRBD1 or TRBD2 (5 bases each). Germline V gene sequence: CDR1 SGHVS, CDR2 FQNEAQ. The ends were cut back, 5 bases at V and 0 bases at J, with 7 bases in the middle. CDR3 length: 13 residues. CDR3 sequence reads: CASSRDDQETQYF. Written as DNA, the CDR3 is TGTGCCAGCAGCCGGGACGACCAAGAGACCCAGTACTTC.

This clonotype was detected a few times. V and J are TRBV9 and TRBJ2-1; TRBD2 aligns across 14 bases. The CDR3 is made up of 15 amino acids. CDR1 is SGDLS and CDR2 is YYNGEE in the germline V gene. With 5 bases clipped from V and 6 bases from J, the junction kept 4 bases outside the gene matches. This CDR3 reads CASSAGLAGVNEQFF. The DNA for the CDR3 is TGTGCCAGCAGTGCGGGACTAGCGGGAGTCAATGAGCAGTTCTTC. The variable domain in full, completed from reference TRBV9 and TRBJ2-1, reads DSGVTQTPKHLITATGQRVTLRCSPRSGDLSVYWYQQSLDQGLQFLIQYYNGEERAKGNILERFSAQQFPDLHSELNLSSLELGDSALYFCASSAGLAGVNEQFFGPGTRLTVL.

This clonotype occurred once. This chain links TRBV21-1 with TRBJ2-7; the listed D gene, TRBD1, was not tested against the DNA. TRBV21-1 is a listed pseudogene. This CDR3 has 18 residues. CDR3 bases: TGTGCCAGCAGCAAAAAACACTGGGACAGGGGTTTCTCCTACGAGCAGTACTTC. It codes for CASSKKHWDRGFSYEQYF.

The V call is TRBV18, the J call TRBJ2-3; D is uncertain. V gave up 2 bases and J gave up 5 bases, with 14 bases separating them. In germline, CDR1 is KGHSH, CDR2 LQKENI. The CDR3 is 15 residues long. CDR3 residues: CASSPGVVSGDTQYF. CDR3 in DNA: TGTGCCAGCTCACCAGGGGTGGTGTCAGGAGATACGCAGTATTTT.

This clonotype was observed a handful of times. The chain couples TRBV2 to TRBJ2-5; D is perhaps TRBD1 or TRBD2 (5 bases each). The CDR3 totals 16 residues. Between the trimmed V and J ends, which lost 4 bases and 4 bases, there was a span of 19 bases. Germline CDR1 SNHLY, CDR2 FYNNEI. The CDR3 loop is CASSGWTGGMIETQYF. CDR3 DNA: TGTGCCAGCAGTGGATGGACTGGGGGAATGATAGAGACCCAGTACTTC.

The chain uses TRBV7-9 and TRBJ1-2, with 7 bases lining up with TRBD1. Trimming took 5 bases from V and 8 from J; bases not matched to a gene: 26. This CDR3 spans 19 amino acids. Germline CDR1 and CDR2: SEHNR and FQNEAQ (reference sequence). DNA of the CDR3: TGTGCCAGCAGCCCGCGCCCGGGACAGCCGGAACAAGGGCTAGGGGGCTACACCTTC. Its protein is CASSPRPGQPEQGLGGYTF.

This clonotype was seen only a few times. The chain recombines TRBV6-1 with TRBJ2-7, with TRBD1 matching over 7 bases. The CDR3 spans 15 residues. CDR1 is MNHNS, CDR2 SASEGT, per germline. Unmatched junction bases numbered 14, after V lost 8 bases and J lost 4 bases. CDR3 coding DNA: TGTGCCAGCTCGTATGCGACAGGGAGTGGTTACGAGCAGTACTTC. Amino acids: CASSYATGSGYEQYF.

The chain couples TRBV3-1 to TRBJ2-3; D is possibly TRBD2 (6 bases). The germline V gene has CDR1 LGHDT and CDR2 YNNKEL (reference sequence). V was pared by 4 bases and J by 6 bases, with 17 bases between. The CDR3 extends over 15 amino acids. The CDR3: CASSRPGVEFDTQYF. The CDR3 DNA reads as TGTGCCAGCAGCCGCCCGGGAGTTGAGTTTGATACGCAGTATTTT.

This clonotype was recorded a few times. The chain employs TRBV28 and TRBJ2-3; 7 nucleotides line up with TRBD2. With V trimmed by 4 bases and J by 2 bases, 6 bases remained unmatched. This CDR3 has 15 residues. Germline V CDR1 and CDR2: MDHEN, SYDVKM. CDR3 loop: CASSSRAGPTDTQYF. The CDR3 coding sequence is TGTGCCAGCAGTTCCAGAGCGGGACCCACAGATACGCAGTATTTT.

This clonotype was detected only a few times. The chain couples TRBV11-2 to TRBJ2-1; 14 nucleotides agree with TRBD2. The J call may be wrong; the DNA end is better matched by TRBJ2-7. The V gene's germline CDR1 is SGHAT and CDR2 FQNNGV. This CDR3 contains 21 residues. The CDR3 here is CASSPRAPGLAGVTSYNEQYF. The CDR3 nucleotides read TGTGCCAGCAGCCCCAGGGCCCCGGGACTAGCGGGAGTTACCTCCTACAATGAGCAGTACTTC.

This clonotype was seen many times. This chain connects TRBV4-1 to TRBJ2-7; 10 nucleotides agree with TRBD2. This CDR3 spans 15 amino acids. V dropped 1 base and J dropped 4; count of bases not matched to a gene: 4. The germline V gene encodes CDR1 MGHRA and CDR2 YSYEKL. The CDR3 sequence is CASSQGPSGSYEQYF. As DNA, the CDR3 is TGCGCCAGCAGCCAAGGGCCTAGCGGGAGTTACGAGCAGTACTTC.

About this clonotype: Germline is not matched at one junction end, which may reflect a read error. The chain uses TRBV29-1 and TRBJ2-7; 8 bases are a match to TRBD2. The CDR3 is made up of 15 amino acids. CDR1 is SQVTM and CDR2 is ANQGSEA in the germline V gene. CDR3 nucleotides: TGCGGCGTTGAAGATCGGGGGGGCGCGCCCTACGAGCAGTACTTC. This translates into CGVEDRGGAPYEQYF.

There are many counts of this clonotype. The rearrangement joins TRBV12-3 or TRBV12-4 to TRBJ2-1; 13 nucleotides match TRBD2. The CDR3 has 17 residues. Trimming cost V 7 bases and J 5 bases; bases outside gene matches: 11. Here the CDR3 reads CASMSTSGRAFNNEQFF. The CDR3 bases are TGTGCCAGCATGTCAACTAGCGGGAGGGCCTTTAACAATGAGCAGTTCTTC.

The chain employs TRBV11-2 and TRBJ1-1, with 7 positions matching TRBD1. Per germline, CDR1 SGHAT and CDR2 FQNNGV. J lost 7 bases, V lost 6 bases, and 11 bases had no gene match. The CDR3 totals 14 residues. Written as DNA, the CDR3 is TGTGCCAGCAGTCGAAGACAGGGTGCAGGTGAAGCTTTCTTT. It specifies CASSRRQGAGEAFF.

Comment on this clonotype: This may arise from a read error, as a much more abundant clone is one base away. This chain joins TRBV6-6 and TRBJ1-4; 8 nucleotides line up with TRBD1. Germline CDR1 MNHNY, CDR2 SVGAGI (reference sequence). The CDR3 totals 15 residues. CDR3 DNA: TGTGCCGGCAGTTATCAGGGACAGGTTAATGAAAAACTGTTTTTT. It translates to CAGSYQGQVNEKLFF.

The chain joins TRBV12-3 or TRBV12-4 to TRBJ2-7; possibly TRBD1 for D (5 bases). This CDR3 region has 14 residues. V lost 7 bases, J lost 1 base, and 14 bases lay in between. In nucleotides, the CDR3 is TGTGCCAGCACCCAAAACAGGCAGTCCTACGAGCAGTACTTC. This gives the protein CASTQNRQSYEQYF.